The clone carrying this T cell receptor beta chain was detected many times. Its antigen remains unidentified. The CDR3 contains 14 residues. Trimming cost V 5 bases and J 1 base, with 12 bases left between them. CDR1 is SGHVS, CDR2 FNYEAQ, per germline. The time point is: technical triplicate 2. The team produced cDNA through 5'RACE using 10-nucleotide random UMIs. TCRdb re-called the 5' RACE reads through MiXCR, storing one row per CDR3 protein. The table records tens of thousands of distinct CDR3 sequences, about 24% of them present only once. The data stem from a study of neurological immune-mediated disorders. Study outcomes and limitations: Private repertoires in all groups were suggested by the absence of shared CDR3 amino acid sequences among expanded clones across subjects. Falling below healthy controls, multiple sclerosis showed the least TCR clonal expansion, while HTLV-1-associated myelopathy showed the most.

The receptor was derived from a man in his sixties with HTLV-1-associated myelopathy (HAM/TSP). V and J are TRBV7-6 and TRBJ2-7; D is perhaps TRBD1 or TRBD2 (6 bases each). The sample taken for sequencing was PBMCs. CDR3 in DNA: TGTGCCAGCAGCCCCGGAGGGGGGTCCTACGAGCAGTACTTC. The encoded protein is CASSPGGGSYEQYF. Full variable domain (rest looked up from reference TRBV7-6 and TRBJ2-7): GAGVSQSPRYKVTKRGQDVALRCDPISGHVSLYWYRQALGQGPEFLTYFNYEAQQDKSGLPNDRFSAERPEGSISTLTIQRTEQRDSAMYRCASSPGGGSYEQYFGPGTRLTVT.